These 25 T cell receptor beta chains came from one sample sequenced in a study of cytomegalovirus exposure and HLA in healthy donors. Both 60 Vbeta primers and 13 Jbeta primers went into the PCR. The protocol was immunoSEQ multiplex PCR, while the TCRdb copy is restricted to in-frame clones and leaves out a portion. This sample has 130,000 to 150,000 clones, with 65% to 85% found just once. The specimen was PBMCs. The receptors stem from a woman in her forties in good health and CMV-seropositive.

The rearrangement links TRBV9 to TRBJ2-7, with 7 bases lining up with TRBD1. The CDR3 spans 13 residues. J lost 5 bases, V lost 3 bases, and 5 bases had no gene match. Germline CDR1 SGDLS, CDR2 YYNGEE. The CDR3 DNA reads as TGTGCCAGCAGCGGTCAGGGGGACAACGAGCAGTACTTC. Translation: CASSGQGDNEQYF.

The chain couples TRBV5-8 to TRBJ1-6; TRBD1 matches 7 bases. Germline CDR1 is SGHTS and CDR2 is YDEGEE. The CDR3 covers 16 residues. V trimming: 1 base; J trimming: 14 bases; junction bases outside the gene matches: 15. The CDR3 nucleotides read TGTGCCAGCAGCTTGATTGGCCGACAGGGTTCGTCCACCCTCCACTTT. Protein sequence: CASSLIGRQGSSTLHF. Supplemented by reference TRBV5-8 and TRBJ1-6, the full variable domain reads EAGVTQSPTHLIKTRGQQATLRCSPISGHTSVYWYQQALGLGLQFLLWYDEGEERNRGNFPPRFSGRQFPNYSSELNVNALELEDSALYLCASSLIGRQGSSTLHFGNGTRLTVT.

This sequence joins TRBV4-1 and TRBJ1-1, with TRBD1 matching over 7 bases. The CDR3 is 15 amino acids. After removal of 1 base from V and 5 bases from J, the junction contained 7 bases not matched to a gene. The germline CDR1 and CDR2 sequences are MGHRA and YSYEKL. The CDR3 reads CASSQGTGAWTEAFF. The CDR3 nucleotides read TGCGCCAGCAGCCAAGGAACAGGGGCGTGGACTGAAGCTTTCTTT.

Note on this clone: One end of the junction varies from germline; a read error may be responsible. The chain carries TRBV7-9 and TRBJ2-7; D might be TRBD1 or TRBD2, each matching 5 bases. Per the germline V gene, CDR1 is SEHNR and CDR2 is FQNEAQ (reference sequence). The CDR3 has 15 residues. CDR3 amino acids: CSSSLALTDSYEQYF. The CDR3 DNA follows: TGTTCCAGCAGCTTAGCGCTGACAGACTCCTACGAGCAGTACTTC.

The chain recombines TRBV9 with TRBJ2-5; D unresolved. Per germline, CDR1 SGDLS and CDR2 YYNGEE. The ends were cut back, 6 bases at V and 5 bases at J, with 17 bases in the middle. CDR3 length: 14 amino acids. The CDR3 DNA follows: TGTGCCAGCAACGGAAACGGGTTACACGAGACCCAGTACTTC. It specifies CASNGNGLHETQYF.

The J gene is TRBJ1-1, the V gene TRBV6-4; TRBD1 matches 8 bases. The V gene's germline CDR1 is MRHNA and CDR2 SNTAGT. Trimming at V came to 4 bases and at J to 3 bases, leaving 4 bases not matched to a gene. The CDR3 extends over 14 amino acids. CDR3 loop: CASSAGGADTEAFF. The CDR3 region has the DNA TGTGCCAGCAGTGCAGGGGGCGCGGACACTGAAGCTTTCTTT.

The V and J genes are TRBV7-2 and TRBJ2-5; possible D gene TRBD1, 6 bases. V lost 5 bases, J lost 5 bases, and 21 bases lay in between. CDR3 length equals 16 residues. Germline V CDR1 and CDR2: SGHTA, FQGNSA. CDR3 sequence reads: CASSPRVRGGLETQYF. CDR3 bases: TGTGCCAGCAGCCCCAGGGTTCGTGGGGGCCTGGAGACCCAGTACTTC.

The rearrangement joins TRBV6-1 to TRBJ1-1, with 7 bases fitting TRBD1. The trim removed 4 bases at V and 7 bases at J, leaving 15 bases unmatched. CDR1 MNHNS and CDR2 SASEGT come from the germline V gene. The CDR3 loop spans 16 amino acids. The CDR3 region is CASSVFHRGWDSEAFF. For the CDR3, the DNA is TGTGCCAGCAGTGTATTCCACAGGGGCTGGGACAGTGAAGCTTTCTTT.

This clone showed up just a few times. This chain connects TRBV4-2 to TRBJ1-1; TRBD1 agrees at 7 bases. In germline, CDR1 is LGHNA, CDR2 YNFKEQ. The J segment lost 5 bases and the V segment lost 1 base, leaving 10 bases of the junction unmatched. This CDR3 is built from 16 residues. CDR3 DNA: TGTGCCAGCAGCCAAGCCGTCCGACAGGGCGGAACTGAAGCTTTCTTT. Translated: CASSQAVRQGGTEAFF.

The chain employs TRBV4-1 and TRBJ2-7, with TRBD2 matching over 13 bases. This CDR3 is built from 16 residues. Per germline, CDR1 MGHRA and CDR2 YSYEKL. V lost 0 bases to trimming and J lost 6 bases; unmatched junction nucleotides: 5. The CDR3 sequence is CASSQDSTSGRFEQYF. The CDR3 coding sequence is TGCGCCAGCAGCCAAGATTCGACTAGCGGGAGGTTCGAGCAGTACTTC.

The CDR3 DNA sequence: TGCGCCAGCAGCCGCAGGGGGGCCCAAGAGACCCAGTACTTC. As protein: CASSRRGAQETQYF. The genes are TRBV5-1 and TRBJ2-5; a possible D gene is TRBD1 (7 bases). CDR1 and CDR2 from the germline V gene are SGHRS and YFSETQ. This CDR3 has 14 residues. The V end was cut by 4 bases, the J end by 1 base, with 11 bases between.

The chain has TRBV9 and TRBJ2-7, with D tentatively TRBD1 (6 bases). Trimming cost V 0 bases and J 6 bases, with 10 bases left between them. Germline V gene lookup returns CDR1 SGDLS and CDR2 YYNGEE. This CDR3 has 13 residues. CDR3 in DNA: TGTGCCAGCAGCGTAGCTACAGGGACCGAGCAGTACTTC. Its translation: CASSVATGTEQYF.

The chain combines TRBV18 with TRBJ2-5; D not certain. Per germline, CDR1 KGHSH and CDR2 LQKENI. V was pared by 6 bases and J by 1 base, with 9 bases between. The CDR3 totals 13 residues. The CDR3 nucleotides read TGTGCCAGCTCTCCGACAATCCAAGAGACCCAGTACTTC. It yields the protein CASSPTIQETQYF.

V gene TRBV6-1 combines with J gene TRBJ2-5; D may be TRBD2 (6 bases). Trimming removed 1 base from V and 1 base from J, with 10 bases in between. Looked up from germline, CDR1 is MNHNS and CDR2 is SASEGT. The CDR3 extends over 15 amino acids. The CDR3 DNA reads as TGTGCCAGCAGTGAAGATGGAGGGGTCCAAGAGACCCAGTACTTC. Protein product: CASSEDGGVQETQYF.

V usage is TRBV27 and J usage is TRBJ2-7; 14 positions match TRBD2. This CDR3 is built from 17 residues. The germline V gene encodes CDR1 MNHEY and CDR2 SMNVEV (reference sequence). V gave up 6 bases and J gave up 3 bases; unmatched junction bases: 10. The DNA of the CDR3 is TGTGCCAGCAGCCAGACTAGCGGGAGGGCCGGGGGCTACGAGCAGTACTTC. Protein product: CASSQTSGRAGGYEQYF.

The chain couples TRBV29-1 to TRBJ2-1; 14 positions agree with TRBD2. Germline values: CDR1 SQVTM, CDR2 ANQGSEA. The CDR3 has 17 amino acids. V was clipped by 4 bases and J by 2 bases; unmatched bases: 7. CDR3 residues: CSVGGLAGGSPYNEQFF. The DNA of the CDR3 is TGCAGCGTTGGAGGACTAGCGGGAGGATCTCCCTACAATGAGCAGTTCTTC.

The genes are TRBV4-3 and TRBJ2-2; a possible D gene is TRBD2 (5 bases). The CDR3 sequence is 13 residues long. Trimming pared 4 bases from V and 5 bases from J, leaving 8 bases between. Germline-derived CDR1 and CDR2 are LGHNA and YSLEER. The CDR3: CASSPTGTGELFF. The CDR3 nucleotides read TGCGCCAGCAGCCCCACGGGAACCGGGGAGCTGTTTTTT.

The DNA for the CDR3 is TGCGCCAGCAGTGAGTGGGCTGGCTATGGCTACACCTTC. Its translation: CASSEWAGYGYTF. V gene TRBV10-1 combines with J gene TRBJ1-2; no definite D call. This CDR3 has 13 amino acids. Germline assignment: CDR1 WNHNN and CDR2 SYGVQD (reference sequence). V lost 1 base and J lost 4, with 7 bases in between.

In regard to this clone: Other nucleotide sequences in the sample specify the same CDR3. This chain links TRBV30 with TRBJ1-5, with 7 bases aligning to TRBD1. The CDR3 is 13 residues long. The J segment lost 5 bases and the V segment lost 1 base, leaving 2 bases of the junction unmatched. Germline V gene sequence: CDR1 GTSNPN, CDR2 SVGIG (reference sequence). The CDR3 coding sequence is TGTGCCTGGAGTGGAGGGGGCGATCAGCCCCAGCATTTT. Its protein is CAWSGGGDQPQHF.

The V gene is TRBV25-1, the J gene TRBJ2-1; maybe TRBD2 (5 bases). Germline assignment: CDR1 MGHDK and CDR2 SYGVNS. This CDR3 is 17 amino acids long. V was pared by 3 bases and J by 5 bases, with 20 bases between. For the CDR3, the DNA is TGTGCCAGCAGTGATGGAAGGGTGGTCGGAGGTAACAATGAGCAGTTCTTC. The encoded protein is CASSDGRVVGGNNEQFF.

This clone came up once. The rearrangement joins TRBV5-1 to TRBJ1-1, with D tentatively TRBD1 (5 bases). The CDR3 has 12 residues. CDR1 and CDR2 from the germline V gene are SGHRS and YFSETQ. V lost 4 bases and J 1 base, leaving 5 bases between the germline ends. Here the CDR3 reads CASSTGNTEAFF. CDR3 coding DNA: TGCGCCAGCAGCACAGGGAACACTGAAGCTTTCTTT.

The V and J genes are TRBV5-6 and TRBJ1-5, with 8 positions matching TRBD1. Looked up from germline, CDR1 is SGHDT and CDR2 is YYEEEE. Losses at the gene ends were 3 bases for V and 4 bases for J; bases not matched to a gene: 6. The CDR3 consists of 15 residues. CDR3 protein: CASSSRTGWNQPQHF. CDR3 nucleotide sequence: TGTGCCAGCAGCTCACGGACAGGGTGGAATCAGCCCCAGCATTTT.

The chain has TRBV4-1 and TRBJ2-7; D might be TRBD1 (5 bases). V dropped 11 bases and J dropped 5 bases, with 13 bases sitting between them. CDR1 is MGHRA, CDR2 YSYEKL, per germline. The CDR3 contains 11 residues. In DNA, the CDR3 is TGCGCCCTGCAGGGTAGGGACGAGCAGTACTTC. Its protein is CALQGRDEQYF.

The rearrangement uses TRBV2 and TRBJ2-1, with 12 bases matching TRBD2. CDR3 length: 15 amino acids. Germline V gene sequence: CDR1 SNHLY, CDR2 FYNNEI. The V and J ends lost 7 bases and 7 bases, in that order; junction bases with no gene match: 8. This CDR3 reads CASNLLAGGPNEQFF. The CDR3 bases are TGTGCCAGCAATTTACTAGCGGGAGGACCTAATGAGCAGTTCTTC.

The chain links TRBV25-1 to TRBJ2-1; 8 nucleotides match TRBD1. Germline loops: CDR1 MGHDK, CDR2 SYGVNS. The length of the CDR3 is 14 residues. V lost 3 bases, J lost 7 bases, and 5 bases stayed unmatched. This CDR3 is CASSDRTGRNEQFF. The CDR3 DNA sequence: TGTGCCAGCAGTGATCGGACAGGGCGGAATGAGCAGTTCTTC.